The TCR beta chain described here comes from a study of blood T cell repertoires in COVID-19 (dated by TCRdb to between 2020 and 2021). Some background on the complete study: Collaborator samples came from the United States, Italy and Spain and covered acute and convalescent phases of COVID-19. The samples were drawn from two sources: the first 160 participants of the ongoing ImmuneRACE study, and fewer than 1,500 subjects contributed by 6 global collaborators. A freely available public database, intended as a resource for researchers studying the immune response to SARS-CoV-2, is where the repertoires were released. The material from the prospective study consisted of cDNA or gDNA derived from T cells, B-cell-depleted T cells, or PBMCs. The dataset comprised deeply sampled blood TCRbeta repertoires from subjects exposed to, actively infected with, or recovered from COVID-19. Where available, HLA class I and class II types were taken from metadata supplied by the sample provider and were not determined by assay-based typing. A de-identified subject ID, COVID-19 status, age in years and sex were almost always included in the sample metadata.

General findings and caveats noted by the study authors: Clinical and demographic metadata were provided uncurated, with the amount varying by source and participant.

V ends up 8 bases short and J 4 bases short, with an unmatched junction base count of 11. The CDR3 covers 15 residues, taking in both the cysteine and the phenylalanine. This entry keeps only the CDR3 DNA: 45 bases, framed from base 1. CDR1 WSHSY and CDR2 SAAADI were looked up in the germline V gene. As concerns this clone: Its antigen has not been determined. Base qualities were left out, and no much larger clone turns up one base away.

Each collaborating institution followed its own protocols to collect whole blood in K2EDTA tubes. For TCRbeta analysis, collaborators shipped samples as frozen whole blood, isolated PBMCs, or DNA extracted from either of those sample types. TCRbeta CDR3 regions were amplified from genomic DNA using the immunoSEQ Assay, a bias-controlled multiplex PCR. In the source study's methods: The number of nucleated cells in each sample was estimated from the amplification of reference gene primers within the assay. Sequence reads were collapsed and filtered to measure the absolute abundance of every unique TCRbeta CDR3 rearrangement. For each sample, productive Simpson clonality was calculated by taking the square root of Simpson's diversity index across productive rearrangements. The clones in this table, taken by TCRdb from immuneACCESS, are in-frame only. Not every clone is retained; where verified, under half of the shortfall comes from an unresolved V gene, and the cause of the rest is unknown. V and J calls and clone size are those listed in that table; D and trimming were worked out from the DNA. The sample has roughly 32,000 clones on record, approximately 85% of them singletons. Of the sample, over 35% is held by the ten largest clones.

This sequence uses TRBV10-2 and TRBJ1-2, with TRBD1 matching 9 junction bases. Source material: peripheral blood. This TCR came from a man in his sixties with active or convalescent COVID-19. The CDR3 protein: CASGTTGGAGYGYTF. The sequence in DNA is TGCGCCAGCGGAACCACAGGGGGCGCAGGCTATGGCTACACCTTC.